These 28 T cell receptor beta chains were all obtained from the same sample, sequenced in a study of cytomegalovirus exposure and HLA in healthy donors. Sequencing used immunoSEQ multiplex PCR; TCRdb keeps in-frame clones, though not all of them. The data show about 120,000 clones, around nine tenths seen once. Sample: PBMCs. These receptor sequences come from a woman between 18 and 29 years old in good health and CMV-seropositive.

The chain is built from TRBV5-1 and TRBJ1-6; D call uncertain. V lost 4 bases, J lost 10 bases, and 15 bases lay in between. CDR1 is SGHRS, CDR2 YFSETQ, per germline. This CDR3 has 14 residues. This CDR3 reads CASSRASPRSPLHF. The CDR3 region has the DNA TGCGCCAGCAGCCGCGCATCACCGCGGTCACCCCTCCACTTT.

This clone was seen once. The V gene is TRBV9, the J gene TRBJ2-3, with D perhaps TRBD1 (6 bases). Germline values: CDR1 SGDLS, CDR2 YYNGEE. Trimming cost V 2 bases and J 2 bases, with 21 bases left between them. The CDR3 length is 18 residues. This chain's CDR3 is CASSVRFGQSEYTDTQYF. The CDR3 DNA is TGTGCCAGCAGCGTGAGGTTCGGACAGAGCGAATACACAGATACGCAGTATTTT.

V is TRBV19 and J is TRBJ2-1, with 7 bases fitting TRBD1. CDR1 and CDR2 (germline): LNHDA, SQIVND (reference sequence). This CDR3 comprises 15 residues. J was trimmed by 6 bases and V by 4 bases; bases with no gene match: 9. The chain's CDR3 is CASSSAWAGGNEQFF. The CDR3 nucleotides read TGTGCCAGTAGTAGTGCCTGGGCAGGGGGCAATGAGCAGTTCTTC. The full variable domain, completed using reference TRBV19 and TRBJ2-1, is DGGITQSPKYLFRKEGQNVTLSCEQNLNHDAMYWYRQDPGQGLRLIYYSQIVNDFQKGDIAEGYSVSREKKESFPLTVTSAQKNPTAFYLCASSSAWAGGNEQFFGPGTRLTVL.

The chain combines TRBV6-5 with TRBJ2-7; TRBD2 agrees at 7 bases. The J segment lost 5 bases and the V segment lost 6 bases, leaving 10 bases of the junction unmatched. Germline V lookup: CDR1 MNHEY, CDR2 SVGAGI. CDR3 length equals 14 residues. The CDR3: CASSLRVGGDEQYF. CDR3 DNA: TGTGCCAGCAGCCTCCGGGTGGGGGGGGACGAGCAGTACTTC.

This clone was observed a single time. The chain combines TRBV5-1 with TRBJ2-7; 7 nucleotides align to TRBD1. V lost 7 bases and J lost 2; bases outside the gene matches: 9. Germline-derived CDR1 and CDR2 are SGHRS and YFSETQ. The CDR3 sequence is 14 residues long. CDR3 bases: TGCGCCAGCGGGTTCCGGACAGGTACCTACGAGCAGTACTTC. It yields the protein CASGFRTGTYEQYF. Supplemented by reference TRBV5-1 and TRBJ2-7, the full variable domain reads KAGVTQTPRYLIKTRGQQVTLSCSPISGHRSVSWYQQTPGQGLQFLFEYFSETQRNKGNFPGRFSGRQFSNSRSEMNVSTLELGDSALYLCASGFRTGTYEQYFGPGTRLTVT.

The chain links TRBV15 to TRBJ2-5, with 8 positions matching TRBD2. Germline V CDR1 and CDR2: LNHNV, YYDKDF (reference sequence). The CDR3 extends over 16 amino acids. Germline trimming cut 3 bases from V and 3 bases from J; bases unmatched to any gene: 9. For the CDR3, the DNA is TGTGCCACCAGCAGGGTGGGGACTAGTTCAAAAGAGACCCAGTACTTC. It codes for CATSRVGTSSKETQYF.

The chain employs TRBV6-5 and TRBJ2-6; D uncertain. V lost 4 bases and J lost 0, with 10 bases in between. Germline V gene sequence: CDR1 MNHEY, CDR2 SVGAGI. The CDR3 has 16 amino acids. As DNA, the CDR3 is TGTGCCAGCAGTTTTAGTAGTCCCTCTGGGGCCAACGTCCTGACTTTC. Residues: CASSFSSPSGANVLTF.

In nucleotides, the CDR3 is TGTGCCAGCAGCTTAGAACGGGACTACGAGCAGTACTTC. Protein: CASSLERDYEQYF. The chain couples TRBV7-8 to TRBJ2-7; tentative D call: TRBD2 (5 bases). Trimming removed 1 base at V and 3 bases at J, with 7 bases between. Germline lookup yields CDR1 SGHVS and CDR2 FQNEAQ. This CDR3 region has 13 residues.

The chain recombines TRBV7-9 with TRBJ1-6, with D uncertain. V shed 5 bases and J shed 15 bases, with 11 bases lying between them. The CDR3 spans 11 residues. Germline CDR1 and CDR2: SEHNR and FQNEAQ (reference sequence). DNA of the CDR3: TGTGCCAGCAGCCCCACAGAGTTCCTCCACTTT. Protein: CASSPTEFLHF.

This CDR3 is CASSQVVSGTADTQYF. CDR3 DNA: TGCGCCAGCAGCCAAGTTGTGAGCGGGACGGCAGATACGCAGTATTTT. The rearrangement links TRBV4-3 to TRBJ2-3; 7 nucleotides agree with TRBD2. The CDR3 sequence is 16 residues long. V dropped 1 base and J dropped 4; count of bases not matched to a gene: 8. Looked up from germline, CDR1 is LGHNA and CDR2 is YSLEER.

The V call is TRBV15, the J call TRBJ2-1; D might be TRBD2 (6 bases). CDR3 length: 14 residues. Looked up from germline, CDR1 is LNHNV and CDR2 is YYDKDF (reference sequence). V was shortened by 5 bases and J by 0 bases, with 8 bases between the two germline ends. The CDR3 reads CATSDGSSYNEQFF. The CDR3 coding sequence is TGTGCCACCAGCGACGGGAGCTCCTACAATGAGCAGTTCTTC. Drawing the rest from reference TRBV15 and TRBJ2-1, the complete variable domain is DAMVIQNPRYQVTQFGKPVTLSCSQTLNHNVMYWYQQKSSQAPKLLFHYYDKDFNNEADTPDNFQSRRPNTSFCFLDIRSPGLGDTAMYLCATSDGSSYNEQFFGPGTRLTVL.

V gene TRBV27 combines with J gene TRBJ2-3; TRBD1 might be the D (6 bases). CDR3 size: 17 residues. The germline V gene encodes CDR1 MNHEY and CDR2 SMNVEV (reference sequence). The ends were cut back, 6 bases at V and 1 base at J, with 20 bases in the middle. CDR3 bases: TGTGCCAGCAGATCCCATCCCCGGCAGGGGCGCACAGATACGCAGTATTTT. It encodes CASRSHPRQGRTDTQYF.

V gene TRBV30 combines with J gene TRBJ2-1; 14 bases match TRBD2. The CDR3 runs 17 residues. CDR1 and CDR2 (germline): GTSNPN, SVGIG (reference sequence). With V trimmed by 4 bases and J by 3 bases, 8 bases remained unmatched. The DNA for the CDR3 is TGTGCCTGGACCCCAGGACTAGCGGGGGGTTACTACAATGAGCAGTTCTTC. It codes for CAWTPGLAGGYYNEQFF.

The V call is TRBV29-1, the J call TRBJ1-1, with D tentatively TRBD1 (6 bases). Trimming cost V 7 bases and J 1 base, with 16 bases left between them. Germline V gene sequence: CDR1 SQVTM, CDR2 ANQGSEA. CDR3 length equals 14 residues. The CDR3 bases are TGCAGCGAAACCCGGGGGGCCGGGAACACTGAAGCTTTCTTT. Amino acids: CSETRGAGNTEAFF.

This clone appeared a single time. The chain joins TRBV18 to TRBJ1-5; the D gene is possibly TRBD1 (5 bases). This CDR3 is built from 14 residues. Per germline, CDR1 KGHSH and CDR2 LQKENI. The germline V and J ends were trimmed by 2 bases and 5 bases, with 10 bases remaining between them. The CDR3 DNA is TGTGCCAGCTCACCAGGCCCAGGGTATCAGCCCCAGCATTTT. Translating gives CASSPGPGYQPQHF.

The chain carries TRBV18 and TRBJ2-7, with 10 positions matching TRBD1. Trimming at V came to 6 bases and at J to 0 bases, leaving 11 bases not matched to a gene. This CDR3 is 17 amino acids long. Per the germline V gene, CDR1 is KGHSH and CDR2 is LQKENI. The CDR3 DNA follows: TGTGCCAGCTCCCCGACAGGGGGCGGGATGGGCTCCTACGAGCAGTACTTC. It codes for CASSPTGGGMGSYEQYF. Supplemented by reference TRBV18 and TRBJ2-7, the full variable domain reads NAGVMQNPRHLVRRRGQEARLRCSPMKGHSHVYWYRQLPEEGLKFMVYLQKENIIDESGMPKERFSAEFPKEGPSILRIQQVVRGDSAAYFCASSPTGGGMGSYEQYFGPGTRLTVT.

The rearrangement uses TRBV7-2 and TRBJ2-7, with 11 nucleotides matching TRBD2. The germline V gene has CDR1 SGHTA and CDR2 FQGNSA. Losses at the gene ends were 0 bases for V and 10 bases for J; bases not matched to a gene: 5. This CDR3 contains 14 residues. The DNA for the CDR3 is TGTGCCAGCAGCTTAGCCGCAACTAGCGGGAGACAGTACTTC. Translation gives CASSLAATSGRQYF.

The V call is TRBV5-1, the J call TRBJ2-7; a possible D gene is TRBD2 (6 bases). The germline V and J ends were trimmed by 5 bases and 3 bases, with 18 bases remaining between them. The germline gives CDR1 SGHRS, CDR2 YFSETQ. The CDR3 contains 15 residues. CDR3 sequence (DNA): TGCGCCAGCAGAATAGTGGGGGGTGGGGACTACGAGCAGTACTTC. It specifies CASRIVGGGDYEQYF.

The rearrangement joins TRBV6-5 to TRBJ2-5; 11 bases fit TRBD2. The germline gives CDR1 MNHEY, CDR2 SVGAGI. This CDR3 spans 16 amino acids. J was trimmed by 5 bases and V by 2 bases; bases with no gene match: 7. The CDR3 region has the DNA TGTGCCAGCAGTTACAGTCCGACTAGCGGGGTGGAGACCCAGTACTTC. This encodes CASSYSPTSGVETQYF.

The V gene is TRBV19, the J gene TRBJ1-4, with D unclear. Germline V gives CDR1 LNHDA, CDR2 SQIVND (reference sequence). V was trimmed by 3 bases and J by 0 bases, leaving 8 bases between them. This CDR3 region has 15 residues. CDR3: CASSIDTATNEKLFF. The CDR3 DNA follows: TGTGCCAGTAGTATTGACACTGCAACTAATGAAAAACTGTTTTTT.

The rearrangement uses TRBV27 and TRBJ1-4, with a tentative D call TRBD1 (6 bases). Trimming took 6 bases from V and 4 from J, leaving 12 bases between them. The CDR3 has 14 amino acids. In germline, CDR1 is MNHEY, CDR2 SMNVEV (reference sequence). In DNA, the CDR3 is TGTGCCAGCAGACCGACAGGTCGTAATGAAAAACTGTTTTTT. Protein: CASRPTGRNEKLFF.

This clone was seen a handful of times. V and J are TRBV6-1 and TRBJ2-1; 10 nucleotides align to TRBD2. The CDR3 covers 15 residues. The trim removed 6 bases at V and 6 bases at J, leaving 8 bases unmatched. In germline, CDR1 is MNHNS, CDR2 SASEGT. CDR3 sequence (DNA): TGTGCCAGCAGAGGCCGGACTAGCGGATCCAATGAGCAGTTCTTC. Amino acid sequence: CASRGRTSGSNEQFF.

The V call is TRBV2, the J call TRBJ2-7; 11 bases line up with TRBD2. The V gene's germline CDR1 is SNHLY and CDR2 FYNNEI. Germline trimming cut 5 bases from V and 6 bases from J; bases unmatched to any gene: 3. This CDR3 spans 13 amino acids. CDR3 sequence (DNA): TGTGCCAGCAGTCCCGGGACTAGCGGCGAGCAGTACTTC. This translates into CASSPGTSGEQYF.

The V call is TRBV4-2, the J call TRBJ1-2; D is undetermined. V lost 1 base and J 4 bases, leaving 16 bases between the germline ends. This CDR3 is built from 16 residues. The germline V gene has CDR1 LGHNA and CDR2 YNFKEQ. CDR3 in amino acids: CASSQGQTYPGYGYTF. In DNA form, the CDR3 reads TGTGCCAGCAGCCAAGGTCAGACCTACCCGGGCTATGGCTACACCTTC.

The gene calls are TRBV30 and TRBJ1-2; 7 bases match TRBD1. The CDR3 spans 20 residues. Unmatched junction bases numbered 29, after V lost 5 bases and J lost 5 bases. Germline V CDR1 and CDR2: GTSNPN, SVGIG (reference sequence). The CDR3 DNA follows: TGTGCCTGGGACCCTTCAAAAACCCCGAGGGTACAGGGGAATCGGTATGGCTACACCTTC. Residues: CAWDPSKTPRVQGNRYGYTF.

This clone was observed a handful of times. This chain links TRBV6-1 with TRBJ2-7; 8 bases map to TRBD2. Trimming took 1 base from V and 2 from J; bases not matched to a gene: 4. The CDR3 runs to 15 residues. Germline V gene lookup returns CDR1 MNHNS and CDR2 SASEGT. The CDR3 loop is CASSEEAGGPYEQYF. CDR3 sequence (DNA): TGTGCCAGCAGTGAAGAGGCGGGAGGCCCCTACGAGCAGTACTTC.

The CDR3 DNA reads as TGTGCCAGCAGGACTAGCGGGGGGCCGAGCTACGAGCAGTACTTC. As protein: CASRTSGGPSYEQYF. The J gene is TRBJ2-7, the V gene TRBV2, with 13 bases aligning to TRBD2. The CDR3 is 15 amino acids. The germline V gene encodes CDR1 SNHLY and CDR2 FYNNEI. Trimming cost V 6 bases and J 3 bases; bases outside gene matches: 5.

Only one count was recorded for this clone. CDR3 in DNA: TGTGCCTGGAGTGGCAGGGGTGAGGACACTGAAGCTTTCTTT. Protein: CAWSGRGEDTEAFF. The chain is built from TRBV30 and TRBJ1-1, with TRBD1 as a possible D gene (6 bases). This CDR3 has 14 amino acids. The germline V gene encodes CDR1 GTSNPN and CDR2 SVGIG (reference sequence). V was cut by 1 base and J by 3 bases, with 12 bases left in between.